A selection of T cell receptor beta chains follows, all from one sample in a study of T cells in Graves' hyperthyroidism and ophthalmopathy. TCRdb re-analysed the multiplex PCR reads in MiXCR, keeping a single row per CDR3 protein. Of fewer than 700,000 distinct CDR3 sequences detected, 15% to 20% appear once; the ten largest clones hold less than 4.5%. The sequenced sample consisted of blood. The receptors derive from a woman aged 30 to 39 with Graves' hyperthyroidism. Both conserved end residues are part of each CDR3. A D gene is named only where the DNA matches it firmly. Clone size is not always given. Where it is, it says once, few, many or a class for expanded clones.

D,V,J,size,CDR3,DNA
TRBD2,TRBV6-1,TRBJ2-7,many,CASRPPSGTYEQYF,TGTGCCAGCAGGCCTCCTAGCGGGACCTACGAGCAGTACTTC
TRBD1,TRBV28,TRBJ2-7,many,CASNPRDRTRHPYEQYF,TGTGCCAGCAACCCCCGGGACAGGACGAGGCATCCCTACGAGCAGTACTTC
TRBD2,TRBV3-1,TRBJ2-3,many,CASSERVSGSFTDTQYF,TGTGCCAGCAGCGAACGGGTTAGCGGGAGTTTCACAGATACGCAGTATTTT
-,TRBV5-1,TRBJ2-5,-,CASGDTAGGETQYF,TGCGCCAGCGGGGATACTGCTGGAGGGGAGACCCAGTACTTC
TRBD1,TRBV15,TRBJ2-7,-,CATSTSTGLSYEQYF,TGTGCCACCAGCACCTCGACAGGGCTCTCCTACGAGCAGTACTTC
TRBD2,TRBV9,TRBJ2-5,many,CASSVSGRGETQYF,TGTGCCAGCAGCGTTAGCGGGAGGGGGGAGACCCAGTACTTC
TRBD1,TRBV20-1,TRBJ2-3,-,CSALLRQGQRPDTQYF,TGCAGTGCTCTACTTCGACAGGGTCAGCGACCAGATACGCAGTATTTT
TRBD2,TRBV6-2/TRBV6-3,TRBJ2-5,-,CASTYAGGGGKTQYF,TGTGCCAGCACCTACGCGGGGGGTGGTGGAAAGACCCAGTACTTC
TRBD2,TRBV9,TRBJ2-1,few,CASSATSSGRGPYNEQFF,TGTGCCAGCAGCGCGACGTCTAGCGGGAGAGGTCCCTACAATGAGCAGTTCTTC
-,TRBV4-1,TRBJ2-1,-,CASSQVWGWGEQFF,TGCGCCAGCAGCCAAGTCTGGGGCTGGGGTGAGCAGTTCTTC
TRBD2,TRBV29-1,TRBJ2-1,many,CSVDRPGGGETYNEQFF,TGCAGCGTTGACAGACCGGGGGGAGGTGAAACCTACAATGAGCAGTTCTTC
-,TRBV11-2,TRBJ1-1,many,CASSSARVTALNTEAFF,TGTGCCAGCAGCTCCGCCCGGGTAACAGCTTTGAACACTGAAGCTTTCTTT
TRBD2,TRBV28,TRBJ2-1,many,CASTGTSGNNEQFF,TGTGCCAGCACCGGGACTAGCGGGAATAATGAGCAGTTCTTC
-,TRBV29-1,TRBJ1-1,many,CSGRNTEAFF,TGCAGCGGCAGGAACACTGAAGCTTTCTTT
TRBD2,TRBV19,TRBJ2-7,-,CASSMTLAGDEQYF,TGTGCCAGTAGTATGACACTAGCGGGAGACGAGCAGTACTTC
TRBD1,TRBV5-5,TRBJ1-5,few,CASSLAGGGRGQPQHF,TGTGCCAGCAGCTTGGCAGGGGGCGGGCGTGGGCAGCCCCAGCATTTT
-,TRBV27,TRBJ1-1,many,CASSLWGREAFF,TGTGCCAGCAGTTTATGGGGGCGGGAAGCTTTCTTT
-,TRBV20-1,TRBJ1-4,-,CSAEEQLNEKLFF,TGCAGTGCGGAGGAACAGCTTAATGAAAAACTGTTTTTT
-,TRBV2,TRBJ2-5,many,CASSDLSRDRQETQYF,TGTGCCAGCAGTGATCTGTCCCGGGATCGTCAGGAGACCCAGTACTTC
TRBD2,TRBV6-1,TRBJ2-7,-,CASSPTGTSLYEQYF,TGTGCCAGCAGTCCGACCGGGACTAGCTTATACGAGCAGTACTTC
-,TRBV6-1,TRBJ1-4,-,CATALREDNEKLFF,TGTGCCACAGCCCTCCGGGAGGATAATGAAAAACTGTTTTTT
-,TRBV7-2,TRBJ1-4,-,CASSLDRSLRGTNEKLFF,TGTGCCAGCAGCTTAGACCGAAGCCTCCGGGGGACTAATGAAAAACTGTTTTTT
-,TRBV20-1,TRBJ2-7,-,CSARARDPRNEQYF,TGCAGTGCGAGGGCCCGGGACCCTAGAAACGAGCAGTACTTC
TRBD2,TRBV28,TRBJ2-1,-,CASSPLLPKSGTSGRPEQFF,TGTGCCAGCAGTCCCTTATTACCTAAATCCGGGACTAGCGGGAGGCCTGAGCAGTTCTTC
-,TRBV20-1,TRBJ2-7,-,CSARKQGGGEQYF,TGCAGTGCTAGAAAGCAGGGGGGGGGCGAGCAGTACTTC
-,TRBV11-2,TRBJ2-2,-,CASSLGGLHTGELFF,TGTGCCAGCAGCCTCGGGGGCCTCCACACCGGGGAGCTGTTTTTT
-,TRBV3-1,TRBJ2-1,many,CASSQGGSTSNEQFF,TGTGCCAGCAGCCAAGGTGGGTCAACCTCCAATGAGCAGTTCTTC
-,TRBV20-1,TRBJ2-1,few,CSAPLPGGYNEQFF,TGCAGTGCTCCGCTACCCGGGGGTTACAATGAGCAGTTCTTC
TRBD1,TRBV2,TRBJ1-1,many,CASSDEGANTEAFF,TGTGCCAGCAGTGACGAGGGGGCGAACACTGAAGCTTTCTTT
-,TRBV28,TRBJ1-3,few,CASNLPAENTIYF,TGTGCCAGCAACCTCCCGGCAGAAAACACCATATATTTT
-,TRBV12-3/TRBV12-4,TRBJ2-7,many,CASSPLASATYEQYF,TGTGCCAGCAGTCCCTTGGCCAGCGCGACCTACGAGCAGTACTTC
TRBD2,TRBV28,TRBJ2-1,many,CASSWGLAGGPDEQFF,TGTGCCAGCAGTTGGGGCCTAGCGGGAGGGCCGGATGAGCAGTTCTTC
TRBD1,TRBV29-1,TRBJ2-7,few,CSTYLDRGPGTSYEQYF,TGCAGCACCTACCTGGACAGGGGGCCTGGAACCTCCTACGAGCAGTACTTC
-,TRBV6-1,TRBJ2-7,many,CASSPDSFYEQYF,TGTGCCAGCAGCCCAGACAGCTTCTACGAGCAGTACTTC
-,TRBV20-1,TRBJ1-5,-,CSVQPGLNQPQHF,TGCAGTGTACAACCGGGGCTCAATCAGCCCCAGCATTTT
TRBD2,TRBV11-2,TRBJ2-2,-,CASSRTGRGAGELFF,TGTGCCAGCAGCCGGACCGGGAGGGGCGCCGGGGAGCTGTTTTTT
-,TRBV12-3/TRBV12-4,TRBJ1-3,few,CASSRRTGPASGNTIYF,TGTGCCAGCAGCAGAAGAACAGGCCCAGCCTCTGGAAACACCATATATTTT
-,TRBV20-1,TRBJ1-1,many,CSASPRLGAEAFF,TGCAGTGCTAGCCCCAGGCTGGGGGCTGAAGCTTTCTTT
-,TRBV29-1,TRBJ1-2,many,CSVAPTVYGYTF,TGCAGCGTTGCTCCGACGGTGTATGGCTACACCTTC
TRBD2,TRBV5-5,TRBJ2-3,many,CASSLPLAASTDTQYF,TGTGCCAGCAGCTTGCCACTAGCGGCCAGCACAGATACGCAGTATTTT
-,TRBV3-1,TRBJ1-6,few,CASSFGQNNSPLHF,TGTGCCAGCAGCTTCGGACAGAATAATTCACCCCTCCACTTT
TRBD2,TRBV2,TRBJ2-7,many,CASSRSGRGYEQYF,TGTGCCAGCAGTCGTAGCGGGAGGGGCTACGAGCAGTACTTC
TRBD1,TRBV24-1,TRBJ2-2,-,CATSDWGTGGTGELFF,TGTGCCACCAGTGATTGGGGGACAGGGGGCACCGGGGAGCTGTTTTTT
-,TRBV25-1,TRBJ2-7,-,CASTGLGGYEQYF,TGTGCCAGCACAGGGTTGGGGGGCTACGAGCAGTACTTC
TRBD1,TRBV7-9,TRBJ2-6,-,CASSRQGTGANVLTF,TGTGCCAGCAGTCGACAGGGAACTGGGGCCAACGTCCTGACTTTC
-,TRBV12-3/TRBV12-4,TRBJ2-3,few,CASSFKGLSTDTQYF,TGTGCCAGCAGTTTCAAGGGATTAAGCACAGATACGCAGTATTTT
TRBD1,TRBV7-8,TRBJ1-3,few,CASSLIDGQGSGNTIYF,TGTGCCAGCAGCTTAATTGACGGACAGGGCTCTGGAAACACCATATATTTT
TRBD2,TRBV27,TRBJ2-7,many,CASSPGLFSAEQYF,TGTGCCAGCAGTCCGGGACTATTCTCGGCAGAGCAGTACTTC
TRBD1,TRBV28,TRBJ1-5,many,CASREGAGQPQHF,TGTGCCAGCAGGGAGGGGGCGGGTCAGCCCCAGCATTTT
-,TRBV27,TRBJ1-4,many,CASSFQGTTNEKLFF,TGTGCCAGCAGTTTTCAGGGCACAACTAATGAAAAACTGTTTTTT
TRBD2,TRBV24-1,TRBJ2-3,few,CATSDRGLAGVDTQYF,TGTGCCACCAGTGACCGGGGACTAGCGGGAGTGGATACGCAGTATTTT
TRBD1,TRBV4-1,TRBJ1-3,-,CASSPLGQPISGNTIYF,TGCGCCAGCAGCCCCTTGGGACAGCCAATCTCTGGAAACACCATATATTTT
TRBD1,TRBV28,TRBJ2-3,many,CASRSQGAGTDTQYF,TGTGCCAGCAGAAGTCAGGGGGCCGGCACAGATACGCAGTATTTT
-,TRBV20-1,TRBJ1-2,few,CSARDLGYGYTF,TGCAGTGCTAGAGATCTGGGGTATGGCTACACCTTC
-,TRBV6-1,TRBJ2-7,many,CASARGKPYEQYF,TGTGCCAGCGCACGGGGTAAACCCTACGAGCAGTACTTC
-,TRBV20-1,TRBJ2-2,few,CSARTSYTGELFF,TGCAGTGCCCGAACTAGCTACACCGGGGAGCTGTTTTTT
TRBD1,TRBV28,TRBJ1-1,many,CASSFWTGHTEAFF,TGTGCCAGCAGTTTCTGGACAGGGCACACTGAAGCTTTCTTT
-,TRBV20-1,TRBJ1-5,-,CSARGTSSNQPQHF,TGCAGTGCTAGAGGGACGTCAAGCAATCAGCCCCAGCATTTT
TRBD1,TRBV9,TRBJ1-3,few,CASSVPPGGSGNTIYF,TGTGCCAGCAGCGTTCCACCAGGGGGTTCAGGAAACACCATATATTTT
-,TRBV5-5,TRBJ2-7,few,CASSLGYDYEQYF,TGTGCCAGCAGCTTGGGCTATGACTACGAGCAGTACTTC